These 30 T cell receptor beta chains were all obtained from the same sample, sequenced in a study of cytomegalovirus exposure and HLA in healthy donors. PCR employed 60 Vbeta and 13 Jbeta primers. Repertoires were generated with immunoSEQ multiplex PCR, while TCRdb's copy carries only in-frame clones and drops some. This sample has roughly 100,000 clones, with 75% to 85% found just once. The specimen was PBMCs. These receptor sequences come from a woman in her thirties or forties in good health and CMV-seronegative.

The V call is TRBV9, the J call TRBJ2-2; 9 bases line up with TRBD2. The CDR3 loop spans 19 amino acids. The V segment lost 0 bases and the J segment 4 bases; nucleotides outside the gene matches: 13. Germline-derived CDR1 and CDR2 are SGDLS and YYNGEE. CDR3 in DNA: TGTGCCAGCAGCGTAGGGTTCGGTAGCGGGGGTTACACCACCGGGGAGCTGTTTTTT. Translation gives CASSVGFGSGGYTTGELFF.

This clone turned up a few times. CDR3 loop: CASSQIALNEQFF. The CDR3 DNA reads TGTGCCAGCAGCCAAATCGCGCTAAATGAGCAGTTCTTC. The chain has TRBV11-2 and TRBJ2-1; D gene ambiguous. Trimming left V 5 bases short and J 7 bases short, with 12 bases between. Looked up from germline, CDR1 is SGHAT and CDR2 is FQNNGV. CDR3 length: 13 residues.

This clone was counted once. The J gene is TRBJ2-3, the V gene TRBV4-2; TRBD1 matches 9 bases. The CDR3 length is 14 residues. Germline V gene sequence: CDR1 LGHNA, CDR2 YNFKEQ. The J segment lost 3 bases and the V segment lost 3 bases, leaving 1 base of the junction unmatched. CDR3 sequence (DNA): TGTGCCAGCAGCCAGGGGACAGGGACAGATACGCAGTATTTT. Its translation: CASSQGTGTDTQYF.

The rearrangement uses TRBV5-1 and TRBJ2-7; 7 bases match TRBD1. The CDR3 runs to 15 residues. Germline-derived CDR1 and CDR2 are SGHRS and YFSETQ. V shed 4 bases, J shed 2 bases, and the junction held 9 bases outside the gene matches. The CDR3 DNA is TGCGCCAGCAGCCCCATGACAGGGTCAACCTACGAGCAGTACTTC. Translated: CASSPMTGSTYEQYF. The full variable domain, its missing parts supplied by reference TRBV5-1 and TRBJ2-7, is KAGVTQTPRYLIKTRGQQVTLSCSPISGHRSVSWYQQTPGQGLQFLFEYFSETQRNKGNFPGRFSGRQFSNSRSEMNVSTLELGDSALYLCASSPMTGSTYEQYFGPGTRLTVT.

J is TRBJ1-5 and V is TRBV11-2; TRBD1 aligns across 7 bases. CDR3 length: 18 amino acids. Germline loops: CDR1 SGHAT, CDR2 FQNNGV. Trimming at V came to 1 base and at J to 6 bases, leaving 15 bases not matched to a gene. CDR3 in DNA: TGTGCCAGCAGCTTAGCTCCCGCGGCGGAGGGGGCATTTCAGCCCCAGCATTTT. This codes for CASSLAPAAEGAFQPQHF.

This chain joins TRBV5-1 and TRBJ2-2, with a possible D match to TRBD1 (6 bases). Between the trimmed V and J ends, which lost 4 bases and 7 bases, there was a span of 11 bases. Germline V gene data show CDR1 as SGHRS and CDR2 as YFSETQ. This CDR3 is 13 amino acids long. The CDR3 loop reads CASSVTGFGELFF. CDR3 sequence (DNA): TGCGCCAGCAGCGTAACAGGGTTCGGGGAGCTGTTTTTT.

This clone appeared a single time. This chain uses TRBV27 with TRBJ1-6, with 8 positions matching TRBD1. Trimming removed 5 bases from V and 0 bases from J; junction bases left unmatched: 12. The CDR3 spans 19 residues. CDR1 is MNHEY, CDR2 SMNVEV, per germline (reference sequence). In nucleotides, the CDR3 is TGTGCCAGCAGTCTCAAGTACGGGACAGGAAGCTCCTATAATTCACCCCTCCACTTT. It yields the protein CASSLKYGTGSSYNSPLHF.

This chain links TRBV20-1 with TRBJ2-1; maybe TRBD2 (5 bases). Trimming took 6 bases from V and 6 from J, leaving 9 bases between them. CDR3 size: 11 residues. Germline CDR1 reads DFQATT; CDR2 reads SNEGSKA (reference sequence). The CDR3 DNA reads as TGCAGTGCCCCGGACTTCAATGAGCAGTTCTTC. This gives the protein CSAPDFNEQFF.

The V gene is TRBV7-2, the J gene TRBJ1-3; tentative D call: TRBD1 (5 bases). The CDR3 extends over 14 amino acids. The germline V and J ends were trimmed by 4 bases and 0 bases, with 7 bases remaining between them. CDR1 SGHTA and CDR2 FQGNSA come from the germline V gene. The CDR3 sequence is CASSSDSSGNTIYF. The CDR3 nucleotides are TGTGCCAGCAGCTCCGACAGCTCTGGAAACACCATATATTTT. Variable domain in full (rest from reference TRBV7-2 and TRBJ1-3): GAGVSQSPSNKVTEKGKDVELRCDPISGHTALYWYRQSLGQGLEFLIYFQGNSAPDKSGLPSDRFSAERTGGSVSTLTIQRTQQEDSAVYLCASSSDSSGNTIYFGEGSWLTVV.

The rearrangement uses TRBV9 and TRBJ1-5; no clear D gene. Deletions cut 8 bases from V and 5 bases from J, with 11 bases between. The CDR3 is made up of 12 amino acids. CDR1 is SGDLS, CDR2 YYNGEE, per germline. This CDR3 is CASLGEDQPQHF. The CDR3 coding sequence is TGTGCCAGTTTGGGTGAGGATCAGCCCCAGCATTTT.

In its sample, this clone was seen a few times. The chain is built from TRBV6-1 and TRBJ1-2; possible D gene TRBD1, 6 bases. The CDR3 has 14 residues. Trimming removed 10 bases at V and 4 bases at J, with 19 bases between. Germline V gene lookup returns CDR1 MNHNS and CDR2 SASEGT. CDR3 loop: CATSQGNEGYGYTF. The CDR3 DNA follows: TGTGCCACCTCTCAGGGGAACGAGGGCTATGGCTACACCTTC.

This clone occurred once. The rearrangement links TRBV5-1 to TRBJ2-5, with TRBD1 matching over 8 bases. The CDR3 contains 16 residues. Germline V lookup: CDR1 SGHRS, CDR2 YFSETQ. V shed 4 bases and J 0 bases; nucleotides not matched to a gene: 8. The DNA of the CDR3 is TGCGCCAGCAGCCCAGGGACAGGCGGGGACCAAGAGACCCAGTACTTC. The encoded protein is CASSPGTGGDQETQYF.

A few counts support this clone. The V call is TRBV7-2, the J call TRBJ1-3; D is undetermined. The CDR3 runs 16 residues. Germline CDR1 and CDR2: SGHTA and FQGNSA. The V and J ends lost 8 bases and 0 bases respectively, with 17 bases between them. As DNA, the CDR3 is TGTGCCAGCGGCTCGTATTCGATGAGCTCTGGAAACACCATATATTTT. It is translated as CASGSYSMSSGNTIYF.

This rearrangement joins TRBV15 to TRBJ1-4, with D possibly being TRBD1 (5 bases). CDR1 and CDR2 (germline): LNHNV, YYDKDF (reference sequence). Trimming took off 3 bases at V and 8 bases at J, with 16 bases between the two ends. There are 15 residues in the CDR3. The chain's CDR3 is CATSRGGAGLEKLFF. CDR3 in DNA: TGTGCCACCAGCAGGGGGGGTGCGGGGCTAGAAAAACTGTTTTTT. The full variable domain, with the rest looked up from reference TRBV15 and TRBJ1-4, is DAMVIQNPRYQVTQFGKPVTLSCSQTLNHNVMYWYQQKSSQAPKLLFHYYDKDFNNEADTPDNFQSRRPNTSFCFLDIRSPGLGDTAMYLCATSRGGAGLEKLFFGSGTQLSVL.

The genes are TRBV7-8 and TRBJ2-2; 9 positions agree with TRBD2. The germline gives CDR1 SGHVS, CDR2 FQNEAQ. The CDR3 runs to 19 residues. The trim removed 1 base at V and 4 bases at J, leaving 13 bases unmatched. For the CDR3, the DNA is TGTGCCAGCAGCTTAGTCCGGCGGGGGGGCCGGTCGGTCACCGGGGAGCTGTTTTTT. Residues: CASSLVRRGGRSVTGELFF.

The genes are TRBV6-5 and TRBJ1-2; 7 bases map to TRBD1. Unmatched junction bases numbered 8, after V lost 5 bases and J lost 8 bases. This CDR3 has 13 amino acids. Germline V gene lookup returns CDR1 MNHEY and CDR2 SVGAGI. In nucleotides, the CDR3 is TGTGCCAGCAGTATTCGCGACAGGGACGGCTACACCTTC. Translating gives CASSIRDRDGYTF.

V usage is TRBV11-2 and J usage is TRBJ2-5; 8 bases are a match to TRBD2. This CDR3 has 16 amino acids. The germline gives CDR1 SGHAT, CDR2 FQNNGV. Germline trimming cut 4 bases from V and 1 base from J; bases unmatched to any gene: 8. The CDR3 coding sequence is TGTGCCAGCAGCTCCGGGACTAGAGTTCCCCAAGAGACCCAGTACTTC. This codes for CASSSGTRVPQETQYF.

In this sample, this clone turned up a few times. V gene TRBV18 combines with J gene TRBJ2-2, with a weak D call TRBD1 (5 bases). This CDR3 spans 16 amino acids. Between the trimmed V and J ends, which lost 2 bases and 0 bases, there was a span of 10 bases. Germline assignment: CDR1 KGHSH and CDR2 LQKENI. The CDR3 sequence: CASSPIQGSNTGELFF. The CDR3 region has the DNA TGTGCCAGCTCACCAATCCAGGGATCGAACACCGGGGAGCTGTTTTTT.

This clone was seen only once. CDR3 in amino acids: CASSESGNLNTEAFF. The CDR3 DNA is TGTGCCAGCAGTGAATCAGGCAACCTGAACACTGAAGCTTTCTTT. The gene calls are TRBV25-1 and TRBJ1-1; D gene unclear. From germline, CDR1 is MGHDK and CDR2 SYGVNS. The CDR3 is 15 amino acids. Trimming pared 1 base from V and 0 bases from J, leaving 9 bases between.

There are a few counts of this clone. This chain links TRBV2 with TRBJ1-1, with 8 bases lining up with TRBD1. With 0 bases clipped from V and 1 base from J, the junction kept 10 bases outside the gene matches. CDR3 length: 18 residues. The germline gives CDR1 SNHLY, CDR2 FYNNEI. Written as DNA, the CDR3 is TGTGCCAGCAGTGAAGCGCTTTTGACAGGGGAGACGAACACTGAAGCTTTCTTT. As protein: CASSEALLTGETNTEAFF.

The rearrangement joins TRBV12-5 to TRBJ2-1, with TRBD2 identical over 7 bases. The length of the CDR3 is 15 residues. CDR1 LGHNT and CDR2 FRNRAP come from the germline V gene. J lost 4 bases, V lost 5 bases, and 8 bases had no gene match. The CDR3 region is CASGPPGLRYNEQFF. DNA of the CDR3: TGTGCTAGTGGTCCCCCGGGACTACGATACAATGAGCAGTTCTTC.

The CDR3, as DNA: TGTGCCTGGAGTGTACAGGTCTATGGCTACACCTTC. Amino acid sequence: CAWSVQVYGYTF. The chain has TRBV30 and TRBJ1-2, with D possibly matching TRBD1 (5 bases). Germline CDR1 reads GTSNPN; CDR2 reads SVGIG (reference sequence). The CDR3 is made up of 12 amino acids. V gave up 0 bases and J gave up 4 bases, with 6 bases separating them.

This chain connects TRBV27 to TRBJ2-3; 9 bases fit TRBD2. The CDR3 contains 16 residues. Germline V gives CDR1 MNHEY, CDR2 SMNVEV (reference sequence). Trimming cost V 4 bases and J 4 bases; bases outside gene matches: 9. The CDR3 DNA reads TGTGCCAGCAGTTCCTTGGTGACTAGCGGACCAGATACGCAGTATTTT. Its translation: CASSSLVTSGPDTQYF.

This clone has just a few counts. The genes are TRBV4-1 and TRBJ1-1; unclear D gene. Deletions cut 3 bases from V and 1 base from J, with 6 bases between. This CDR3 is built from 13 residues. Germline CDR1 is MGHRA and CDR2 is YSYEKL. CDR3 nucleotides: TGCGCCAGCAGCCAGGACTCGAACACTGAAGCTTTCTTT. Its protein product is CASSQDSNTEAFF.

The rearrangement links TRBV6-5 to TRBJ2-7; maybe TRBD2 (6 bases). Germline CDR1 MNHEY, CDR2 SVGAGI. The CDR3 is 14 residues long. Trimming took 6 bases from V and 6 from J, leaving 18 bases between them. The CDR3 loop is CASSHGTLSGEQYF. CDR3 sequence (DNA): TGTGCCAGCAGCCACGGGACTTTATCGGGCGAGCAGTACTTC.

The DNA for the CDR3 is TGTGCCTGGAGTACTTCTCGGACAGGGAGTACCGAGCAGTACTTC. This gives the protein CAWSTSRTGSTEQYF. V is TRBV30 and J is TRBJ2-7; the match to TRBD1 covers 8 bases. Germline CDR1 and CDR2: GTSNPN and SVGIG (reference sequence). V lost 2 bases, J lost 6 bases, and 12 bases stayed unmatched. The CDR3 is 15 residues long. The full variable domain, completed using reference TRBV30 and TRBJ2-7, is SQTIHQWPATLVQPVGSPLSLECTVEGTSNPNLYWYRQAAGRGLQLLFYSVGIGQISSEVPQNLSASRPQDRQFILSSKKLLLSDSGFYLCAWSTSRTGSTEQYFGPGTRLTVT.

This clone was observed once. The rearrangement uses TRBV9 and TRBJ1-2; 7 bases fit TRBD1. The J segment lost 2 bases and the V segment lost 2 bases, leaving 0 bases of the junction unmatched. In germline, CDR1 is SGDLS, CDR2 YYNGEE. The CDR3 runs to 13 residues. In DNA, the CDR3 is TGTGCCAGCAGCGTGGGACAGAACTATGGCTACACCTTC. Translation gives CASSVGQNYGYTF.

This clone has only one observation. J is TRBJ2-7 and V is TRBV7-8; 8 bases align to TRBD2. Trimming took 4 bases from V and 5 from J; bases not matched to a gene: 10. The CDR3 spans 15 residues. The V gene's germline CDR1 is SGHVS and CDR2 FQNEAQ. CDR3: CASSSSSGGLNEQYF. CDR3 DNA sequence: TGTGCCAGCAGCTCCTCGAGCGGGGGTCTTAACGAGCAGTACTTC.

CDR3: CASSVRGGPETQYF. CDR3 nucleotides: TGTGCCAGCAGCGTGCGGGGGGGCCCTGAGACCCAGTACTTC. The rearrangement uses TRBV7-9 and TRBJ2-5; 9 nucleotides line up with TRBD2. Germline V CDR1 and CDR2: SEHNR, FQNEAQ (reference sequence). V lost 5 bases, J lost 5 bases, and 6 bases stayed unmatched. The CDR3 contains 14 residues.

V usage is TRBV7-9 and J usage is TRBJ1-4; TRBD1 is a possible D gene (6 bases). V gave up 7 bases and J gave up 7 bases, with 19 bases separating them. The length of the CDR3 is 15 residues. Germline V lookup: CDR1 SEHNR, CDR2 FQNEAQ (reference sequence). CDR3 in amino acids: CASTHLQGHGEKLFF. The CDR3 region has the DNA TGTGCCAGCACCCACCTACAGGGACACGGTGAAAAACTGTTTTTT.